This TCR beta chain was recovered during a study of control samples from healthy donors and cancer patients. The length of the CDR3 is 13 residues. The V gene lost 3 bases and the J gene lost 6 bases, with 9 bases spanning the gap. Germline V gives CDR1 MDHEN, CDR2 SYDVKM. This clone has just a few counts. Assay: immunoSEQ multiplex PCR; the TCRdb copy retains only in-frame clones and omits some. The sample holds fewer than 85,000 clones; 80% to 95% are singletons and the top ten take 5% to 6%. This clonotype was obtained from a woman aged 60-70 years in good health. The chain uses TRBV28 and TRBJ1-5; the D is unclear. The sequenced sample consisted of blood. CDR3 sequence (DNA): TGTGCCAGCAGTTTGATCTTCGGTCAGCCCCAGCATTTT. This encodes CASSLIFGQPQHF.